The 21 T cell receptor beta chains below all came from one sample that was sequenced in a study of CXCR3-negative and CXCR3-positive naive CD8 T cells. Study observations and caveats: Hydrophobicity of TRB CDR3s was greater in CXCR3-positive naive cells than in CXCR3-negative naive cells.

These receptors lack a known antigen. 5' RACE that incorporated UMI labels was used to prepare the TRB cDNA libraries. TCRdb reanalyzed the 5' RACE reads and collapses them to one entry per CDR3 protein, without DNA. The ten top clones account for approximately 0.51%, within a sample of 150,000 to 180,000 distinct CDR3 sequences. The material sequenced was naive CXCR3+ CD8+ T cells from blood. Subset reported: CD45RO-CCR7+CD27+CD95- naive CD8+ T cells expressing CXCR3 (TNR3+). These receptors were collected from a human donor in good health. Some clones in this sample may be carry-over from other donors' samples.

The genes are TRBV7-9 and TRBJ2-1; the TCRdb D gene call, TRBD1, has no DNA to confirm it. The CDR3 runs 12 residues. CDR1 and CDR2 (germline): SEHNR, FQNEAQ (reference sequence). CDR3 amino acids: CASRQERNEQFF.

The chain is built from TRBV29-1 and TRBJ2-7. CDR1 and CDR2 (germline): SQVTM, ANQGSEA. The CDR3 sequence is 13 residues long. The CDR3: CSAEDGSSYEQYF.

The chain has TRBV29-1 and TRBJ2-1; the D call of TRBD2 rests on TCRdb alone, since no DNA is present to check it. Germline V gene lookup returns CDR1 SQVTM and CDR2 ANQGSEA. CDR3 length: 13 amino acids. The CDR3 region is CSVPVLADNEQFF.

CDR3: CASSFAAGTDTQYF. This chain connects TRBV28 to TRBJ2-3; the D call from TCRdb, TRBD2, cannot be confirmed without DNA. Germline V gives CDR1 MDHEN, CDR2 SYDVKM. The CDR3 runs 14 residues. The whole variable domain, remainder taken from reference TRBV28 and TRBJ2-3, is DVKVTQSSRYLVKRTGEKVFLECVQDMDHENMFWYRQDPGLGLRLIYFSYDVKMKEKGDIPEGYSVSREKKERFSLILESASTNQTSMYLCASSFAAGTDTQYFGPGTRLTVL.

The chain uses TRBV21-1 and TRBJ1-5; absent DNA, TCRdb's TRBD1 call cannot be checked. TRBV21-1 is a recognized pseudogene. CDR3 size: 15 residues. The CDR3 sequence: CASSLEGQGNQPQHF.

The chain uses TRBV10-3 and TRBJ2-7; there is no DNA to check the TCRdb D call of TRBD2. Germline assignment: CDR1 ENHRY and CDR2 SYGVKD. This CDR3 has 14 residues. The CDR3 is CAIKPGTSSYEQYF.

The chain recombines TRBV5-1 with TRBJ2-5. The CDR3 is made up of 13 amino acids. The germline V gene has CDR1 SGHRS and CDR2 YFSETQ. This chain's CDR3 is CASSIGYQETQYF.

The chain recombines TRBV7-6 with TRBJ1-1; the TCRdb call, TRBD1, lacks DNA for checking. Germline V lookup: CDR1 SGHVS, CDR2 FNYEAQ. This CDR3 comprises 13 residues. The CDR3 region is CASSLVEGSEAFF.

This sequence joins TRBV29-1 and TRBJ2-2; there is no DNA to check the TCRdb D call of TRBD1. Germline assignment: CDR1 SQVTM and CDR2 ANQGSEA. The CDR3 covers 13 residues. The CDR3 region is CSVRDATAGELFF.

The J gene is TRBJ2-3, the V gene TRBV11-2; TCRdb outputs TRBD1, but without DNA this stays unchecked. The CDR3 contains 16 residues. Germline V CDR1 and CDR2: SGHAT, FQNNGV. CDR3 sequence: CASRPFEGGPRDTQYF.

CDR3 sequence reads: CASSTRQGRDYNEQFF. The V and J genes are TRBV5-1 and TRBJ2-1; TCRdb lists TRBD2, though no DNA is available to test this call. The length of the CDR3 is 16 residues. CDR1 SGHRS and CDR2 YFSETQ come from the germline V gene.

The chain is built from TRBV28 and TRBJ2-1; TCRdb reports TRBD2, a call that lacks DNA to check it against. CDR1 and CDR2 (germline): MDHEN, SYDVKM. There are 14 residues in the CDR3. The CDR3 sequence is CASSFRGGFHEQFF. Full variable domain (remainder filled in from reference TRBV28 and TRBJ2-1): DVKVTQSSRYLVKRTGEKVFLECVQDMDHENMFWYRQDPGLGLRLIYFSYDVKMKEKGDIPEGYSVSREKKERFSLILESASTNQTSMYLCASSFRGGFHEQFFGPGTRLTVL.

The chain combines TRBV28 with TRBJ1-5; the D gene TCRdb calls, TRBD1, cannot be checked with no DNA. Germline CDR1 is MDHEN and CDR2 is SYDVKM. This CDR3 is built from 12 residues. CDR3 protein: CASSIDRREAHF.

The J gene is TRBJ2-1, the V gene TRBV27; TCRdb designates TRBD2, a call that cannot be tested without DNA. Germline assignment: CDR1 MNHEY and CDR2 SMNVEV (reference sequence). The CDR3 has 15 amino acids. The CDR3 loop reads CASSLRQGLYNEQFF.

CDR3 region: CASSQGTSRTDTQYF. The chain combines TRBV4-3 with TRBJ2-3. The CDR3 covers 15 residues. CDR1 LGHNA and CDR2 YSLEER come from the germline V gene.

V is TRBV20-1 and J is TRBJ2-7; the D gene TCRdb calls, TRBD1, cannot be checked with no DNA. CDR3 length equals 16 residues. Germline CDR1 DFQATT, CDR2 SNEGSKA (reference sequence). CDR3 protein: CSARGGALRVVDEQYF.

The chain uses TRBV6-5 and TRBJ2-1; the TCRdb call, TRBD2, lacks DNA for checking. Germline CDR1 and CDR2: MNHEY and SVGAGI. The CDR3 loop spans 14 amino acids. The chain's CDR3 is CASSYEQGRDEQFF.

This chain uses TRBV7-9 with TRBJ2-7. Germline loops: CDR1 SEHNR, CDR2 FQNEAQ (reference sequence). The length of the CDR3 is 14 residues. The CDR3 spells CASSPTVSSYEQYF. The full variable domain, rest sourced from reference TRBV7-9 and TRBJ2-7, is DTGVSQNPRHKITKRGQNVTFRCDPISEHNRLYWYRQTLGQGPEFLTYFQNEAQLEKSRLLSDRFSAERPKGSFSTLEIQRTEQGDSAMYLCASSPTVSSYEQYFGPGTRLTVT.

This rearrangement joins TRBV23-1 to TRBJ1-4; as DNA is missing, the TRBD1 call by TCRdb cannot be tested. TRBV23-1 falls under the ORF class, with uncertain function. This CDR3 contains 17 residues. The CDR3: CASTHRQGARPNEKLFF.

The CDR3 reads CASSSTTGVTYNEQFF. J is TRBJ2-1 and V is TRBV5-1; TCRdb lists TRBD1, though no DNA is available to test this call. The CDR3 sequence is 16 residues long. CDR1 and CDR2 from the germline V gene are SGHRS and YFSETQ.

CDR3 loop: CASSWTSGRAFPDTQYF. The V gene is TRBV2, the J gene TRBJ2-3; the TCRdb call, TRBD2, lacks DNA for checking. Per germline, CDR1 SNHLY and CDR2 FYNNEI. CDR3 length: 17 residues.